This TCR beta chain is drawn from a study of cytomegalovirus exposure and HLA in healthy donors. The study, taken as a whole, reports: The presence/absence work took it that sequencing depth was about the same across donors.

In regard to this clone: Its antigen remains unidentified.

The PCR employed 60 Vbeta primers together with 13 Jbeta primers. Assay used: immunoSEQ multiplex PCR; TCRdb lists only in-frame clones, some missing. The sample table sets out 150,000 to 200,000 clones. The CDR3 runs 20 residues. CDR1 is GTSNPN and CDR2 is SVGIG in the germline V gene (reference sequence). With 3 bases clipped from V and 5 bases from J, the junction kept 19 bases outside the gene matches. The V and J genes are TRBV30 and TRBJ2-2; 12 bases match TRBD2. The source is a woman aged 18-35 years in good health and CMV-seropositive. Sequenced input: PBMCs. For the CDR3, the DNA is TGTGCCTGGAGGACTGCCCTGGGGCTAGCGGGGGGGCCGTGGACCGGGGAGCTGTTTTTT. It codes for CAWRTALGLAGGPWTGELFF. The entire variable domain, with the rest obtained from reference TRBV30 and TRBJ2-2, is as follows: SQTIHQWPATLVQPVGSPLSLECTVEGTSNPNLYWYRQAAGRGLQLLFYSVGIGQISSEVPQNLSASRPQDRQFILSSKKLLLSDSGFYLCAWRTALGLAGGPWTGELFFGEGSRLTVL.